This TCR beta chain was observed in a study of T cell responses to AZD1222 COVID-19 vaccine. The V and J ends lost 0 bases and 5 bases respectively, with 2 bases between them. This CDR3 contains 12 residues. Germline V CDR1 and CDR2: LNHNV, YYDKDF (reference sequence). Clones were read by immunoSEQ multiplex PCR, and TCRdb kept only the in-frame ones, dropping some. The sample records under 170,000 clones, around 94% being singletons. Study-wide results and caveats: None of the repertoires were sampled until the peak T cell response had passed. After two AZD1222 doses, spike-specific TCR breadth and depth rose versus day 0. Mostly white British, mostly female donors; authors suggested clonal diversity may be underestimated. The study found vaccine-associated CD4 TCRs spanning spike, dominant at 160-218 and 743-854.

Concerning this clone: No antigen is known for it.

This chain links TRBV15 with TRBJ1-5, with no clear D. The clonotype was recovered from an adult in good health. This specimen consisted of peripheral blood, obtained on day 0 of AZD1222 vaccination. The CDR3 DNA reads TGTGCCACCAGCAGAGATGATCAGCCCCAGCATTTT. Amino acid sequence: CATSRDDQPQHF. Full variable domain (outside the CDR3, taken from reference TRBV15 and TRBJ1-5): DAMVIQNPRYQVTQFGKPVTLSCSQTLNHNVMYWYQQKSSQAPKLLFHYYDKDFNNEADTPDNFQSRRPNTSFCFLDIRSPGLGDTAMYLCATSRDDQPQHFGDGTRLSIL.